The sequence of this TCR beta chain was determined in a study of T cells in Graves' hyperthyroidism and ophthalmopathy. V lost 6 bases, J lost 8 bases, and 23 bases lay in between. Germline V gene sequence: CDR1 SGHRS, CDR2 YFSETQ. The CDR3 has 16 residues. Regions amplified from RNA transcripts were the TCR beta CDR3 regions. When the TCR CDR3 underwent first-round RT-PCR, the HTBI primer set was used. TCRdb processed the multiplex PCR reads anew with MiXCR; each CDR3 protein has one entry. The sample comprises hundreds of thousands of distinct CDR3 sequences, roughly 13% of which are singletons, and less than 10% rests with the top ten. This clonotype turned up a few times.

The chain is built from TRBV5-1 and TRBJ2-2, with D unclear. Material: blood. The source of this sequence is a woman aged 18-29 years with Graves' hyperthyroidism. The CDR3 DNA reads TGCGCCAGCACCAACACCGAGACACCGGTTTTGGGGGAGCTGTTTTTT. It is translated as CASTNTETPVLGELFF.